This TCR beta chain was captured in a study of T cells in Graves' hyperthyroidism and ophthalmopathy. TCR beta CDR3 sequences were amplified from RNA transcripts. The HTBI set primed first-round TCR CDR3 RT-PCR. Each CDR3 protein is one row after TCRdb ran MiXCR on the multiplex PCR reads. This repertoire shows approximately 490,000 distinct CDR3 sequences, roughly 22% found once; its top ten account for approximately 49%. This clonotype showed up just a few times. CDR3 length: 14 amino acids. CDR1 is SNHLY and CDR2 is FYNNEI in the germline V gene. Trimming cost V 5 bases and J 16 bases, with 24 bases left between them.

This sequence joins TRBV2 and TRBJ1-3, with a tentative D call TRBD1 (6 bases). The origin of this receptor is a woman in her 70s with Graves' ophthalmopathy. The sample taken for sequencing was blood. This chain's CDR3 is CASSLGGAVGTPYF. DNA for the CDR3: TGTGCCAGCAGTTTAGGGGGTGCTGTGGGAACCCCGTATTTT.